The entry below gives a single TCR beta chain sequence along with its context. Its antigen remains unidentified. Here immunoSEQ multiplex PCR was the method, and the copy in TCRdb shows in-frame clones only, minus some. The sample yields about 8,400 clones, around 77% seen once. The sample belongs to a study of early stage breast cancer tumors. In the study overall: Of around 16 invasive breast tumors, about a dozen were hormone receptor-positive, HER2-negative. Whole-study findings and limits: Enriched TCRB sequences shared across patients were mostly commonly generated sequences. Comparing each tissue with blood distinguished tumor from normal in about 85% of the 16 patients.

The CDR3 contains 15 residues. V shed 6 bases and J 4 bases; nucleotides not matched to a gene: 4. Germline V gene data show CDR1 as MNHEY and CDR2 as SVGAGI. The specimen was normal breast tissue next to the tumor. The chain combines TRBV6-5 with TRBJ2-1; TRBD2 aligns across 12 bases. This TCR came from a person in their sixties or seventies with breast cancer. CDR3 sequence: CASRILAGGYNEQFF. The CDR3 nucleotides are TGTGCCAGCAGGATCCTAGCGGGAGGGTACAATGAGCAGTTCTTC.